This T cell receptor (beta chain) appears in the sequencing data of a study of cytomegalovirus exposure and HLA in healthy donors. The PCR contained 60 Vbeta and 13 Jbeta primers. Sequencing was performed with immunoSEQ multiplex PCR; in TCRdb, only in-frame clones are kept and a portion is missing. This table holds around 150,000 clones, 70% to 80% found once. Study outcomes and limitations: Three of the chains that were CMV-associated were confirmed in vitro to be specific for CMV antigens. Earlier analysis looked at TCR beta V segments, and most were productive about 90% or about 30% of the time.

Donors likely had unrecorded immune exposures despite being nominally healthy when sampled. Only one count was recorded for this clone. As yet, its antigen is unknown. The CDR3 has 15 amino acids. With 9 bases removed from V and 4 bases from J, the gap between germline ends came to 22 bases. Germline lookup yields CDR1 SNHLY and CDR2 FYNNEI. This clonotype was sampled from a man aged 50-59 years in good health and CMV-seropositive. The sequenced material came from PBMCs. The V call is TRBV2, the J call TRBJ2-7; TRBD1 might be the D (6 bases). CDR3 DNA: TGTGCCAGGGGGCCCGGAGGCAGGGGATCATACGAGCAGTACTTC. It yields the protein CARGPGGRGSYEQYF.